This T cell receptor beta chain was sequenced for a study of T cells in Graves' hyperthyroidism and ophthalmopathy (dated 2019 in TCRdb). Background on the whole study: Peripheral blood samples were taken at initial diagnosis, before any treatment was given. The roughly 100 discovery patients were randomly divided into training and test sets at a 7:3 ratio. Whether ophthalmopathy could be predicted prospectively was tested in an independent validation cohort made up of about 20 hyperthyroidism patients plus 17 patients who later progressed to ophthalmopathy. The paper reports TCR Vbeta CDR3 sequencing of some 140 peripheral blood samples: 43 ophthalmopathy, 75 to 80 hyperthyroidism and around 17 progressor patients. A discovery cohort of about 100 patients, 43 with Graves' ophthalmopathy and roughly 59 with stable Graves' hyperthyroidism, was used to find distinguishing TCR V-J signatures. Following sampling, methimazole starting at 30 mg daily was given to hyperthyroidism patients, and high-dose intravenous methylprednisolone was given to ophthalmopathy patients. In roughly six Graves' hyperthyroidism patients, the study also compared T-cell repertoires from thyroid tissue with T-cell repertoires from blood.

Broad study findings and their caveats: Ophthalmopathy was separated from stable hyperthyroidism by a 13 V-J signature model, with approximately 86% sensitivity and approximately 84% specificity obtained in cross-validation and 80%/75% obtained in testing. In validation, the model predicted progression to ophthalmopathy a median of approximately 6.6 months before onset, with over 55% sensitivity and just under 75% specificity. Sample size was not statistically predetermined, and blinding of investigators to group allocation was not performed. Most expanded thyroid clonotypes (frequency above 0.001) were also found in blood, which suggests that blood repertoires may mirror thyroid immune responses.

V is shortened by 4 bases, J by 2 bases, and the region joining them spans 18 bases. Reading from cysteine to phenylalanine, the CDR3 counts 15 amino acids. The kept DNA is CDR3 alone, 45 bases in frame from the first base. Looking up the germline V gene (reference sequence) yields CDR1 DFQATT and CDR2 SNEGSKA. TCR beta CDR3 regions were amplified from RNA transcripts. The first round of RT-PCR for the TCR CDR3 was performed with the HTBI primer set and the Qiagen OneStep RT-PCR kit. Libraries were constructed in a second round of multiplex PCR, after which size selection and purification were performed. The libraries were sequenced on an Illumina HiSeq2000 using paired-end 100 bp reads. As for the original processing: Raw data were processed with SOAPnuke, discarding reads with adapters, uncalled bases, mean Phred below 15, or no exact constant-primer or identifier match. High-quality paired reads were merged with COPE v1.2.5, and unique nucleotide sequences were defined as clonotypes. Clonotypes were aligned to IMGT TRBV, TRBD and TRBJ reference segments using MiTCR v1.1. The analysis included only V-J combinations with a frequency above 0.0001, which together covered around 99% of the repertoires. A TCS score was defined as the ratio between F50 (clonal expansion) and ExV (chaos), using BLOSUM62-based TCRdist between CDR3 peptides within each V-J. Welch's t-statistics and random forest reduced roughly 540 V-J features to 13, which were used in a naive Bayes classifier (R e1071). TCRdb's own reprocessing of the public reads used fastp at Q25 and MiXCR and kept productive beta chains. Rows are combined by CDR3 protein, so each entry shows the most common genes and DNA. V and J calls and clone size were set by TCRdb, not the authors. This sample is represented by 730,000 or so distinct CDR3 sequences; around a sixth of them were singletons. The ten largest clones add up to roughly a sixth of the sample.

Hyperthyroidism patients were newly diagnosed, with disease duration under 2 months, and aged 18 to 65 years. Exclusion was applied to patients with uncontrolled infections, other autoimmune diseases, pregnancy or lactation. Clinical symptoms, serum thyroxine and TRAb, thyroid ultrasound, and orbital computed tomography formed the basis for the diagnoses. Blood from progressor patients was drawn when they were first diagnosed with hyperthyroidism, before any ophthalmopathy symptoms appeared. Ficoll-Paque density gradient centrifugation was used to isolate PBMCs from 9.5 to 10 ml of fresh peripheral blood. Patients classed as progressors first received a Graves' hyperthyroidism diagnosis and then went on to develop ophthalmopathy during follow-up. Total RNA was extracted using Trizol reagent, and RNA quality was assessed on an Agilent 2100 Bioanalyzer. This clonotype was counted between two and nine times. Which antigen it targets is not known. The sample holds no much larger clone one base away, and base qualities are not on file.

The material sequenced was blood. The chain employs TRBV20-1 and TRBJ2-7; TRBD1 could be the D gene, as 6 bases match. This TCR was recovered from a woman aged 45-65 years with Graves' hyperthyroidism that later progressed to Graves' ophthalmopathy. CDR3 reads: CSANLPGQTPYEQYF. Here is the DNA: TGCAGTGCTAACCTACCAGGACAGACCCCCTACGAGCAGTACTTC.